This T cell receptor (beta chain) was sequenced in a study of radiotherapy plus CTLA-4 blockade in lung cancer. Study-level points and caveats: With interferon-beta, early dynamics of blood T cell clones were reported to best predict response. Blood TCR clones of tumor origin expanded after radiotherapy plus ipilimumab.

Per germline, CDR1 SGHTA and CDR2 FQGNSA. The CDR3 is 14 amino acids. V shed 6 bases, J shed 6 bases, and the junction held 8 bases outside the gene matches. For this clone: Antigen specificity is unknown.

Produced via immunoSEQ multiplex PCR; TCRdb's table is partial and in-frame only. The sample records more than 25,000 clones, 70% to 85% being singletons. The chain combines TRBV7-2 with TRBJ2-7, with 10 bases lining up with TRBD2. The origin of this receptor is a human donor with non-small cell lung cancer who had stable disease on radiotherapy plus ipilimumab. Sequencing was performed on peripheral blood, taken from a patient treated with radiotherapy plus ipilimumab. CDR3 protein: CASRQSGGALEQYF. In nucleotides, the CDR3 is TGTGCCAGCAGGCAGAGCGGGGGGGCTCTCGAGCAGTACTTC.